The 17 T cell receptor beta chains given below trace back to one sample, sequenced in a study of blood T cell repertoires in COVID-19. Using immunoSEQ multiplex PCR, the repertoire was profiled, and TCRdb retains in-frame clones only, with some absent. The sample has over 400,000 clones; approximately 91% are singletons. Sequencing input: peripheral blood. These receptors were obtained from a woman in her fifties or sixties with COVID-19, enrolled during active disease.

The chain recombines TRBV30 with TRBJ2-7, with 9 nucleotides matching TRBD1. From germline, CDR1 is GTSNPN and CDR2 SVGIG (reference sequence). The CDR3 sequence is 14 residues long. With V trimmed by 2 bases and J by 1 base, 3 bases remained unmatched. CDR3 nucleotide sequence: TGTGCCTGGAGTACCGGGACAGGGTCCTACGAGCAGTACTTC. Translated, it gives CAWSTGTGSYEQYF. Complete variable domain (other parts from reference TRBV30 and TRBJ2-7): SQTIHQWPATLVQPVGSPLSLECTVEGTSNPNLYWYRQAAGRGLQLLFYSVGIGQISSEVPQNLSASRPQDRQFILSSKKLLLSDSGFYLCAWSTGTGSYEQYFGPGTRLTVT.

The V and J genes are TRBV10-3 and TRBJ1-1, with D unclear. Trimming cost V 0 bases and J 5 bases, with 4 bases left between them. The CDR3 loop spans 12 amino acids. Germline CDR1 is ENHRY and CDR2 is SYGVKD. CDR3 in DNA: TGTGCCATCAGTGAGTCGAGGACTGAAGCTTTCTTT. Translation: CAISESRTEAFF.

This clone was observed a single time. The chain combines TRBV5-1 with TRBJ1-2, with D possibly TRBD1 on 6 matching bases. CDR1 is SGHRS, CDR2 YFSETQ, per germline. The CDR3 is 15 residues long. With 3 bases removed from V and 5 bases from J, the gap between germline ends came to 17 bases. The CDR3 is CASSSDRTFQYGYTF. Written as DNA, the CDR3 is TGCGCCAGCAGCTCCGACAGGACGTTTCAGTATGGCTACACCTTC.

This clone came up a few times. The chain has TRBV27 and TRBJ1-4; D unclear. Germline lookup yields CDR1 MNHEY and CDR2 SMNVEV (reference sequence). The CDR3 length is 14 residues. Trimming stripped 6 bases from V and 4 bases from J, with 12 bases between. The CDR3 protein is CASRLDPGNEKLFF. The CDR3, as DNA: TGTGCCAGCAGGCTAGATCCGGGTAATGAAAAACTGTTTTTT.

V and J are TRBV4-2 and TRBJ1-3; D remains unclear. The CDR3 extends over 13 amino acids. The ends were cut back, 1 base at V and 4 bases at J, with 5 bases in the middle. Germline CDR1 and CDR2: LGHNA and YNFKEQ. CDR3 nucleotide sequence: TGTGCCAGCAGCCAAGGGCGGGGAAACACCATATATTTT. Amino acids: CASSQGRGNTIYF.

The V call is TRBV4-2, the J call TRBJ2-3, with a possible D match to TRBD2 (6 bases). Germline V gene data show CDR1 as LGHNA and CDR2 as YNFKEQ. The CDR3 spans 16 residues. The germline V and J ends were trimmed by 0 bases and 7 bases, with 17 bases remaining between them. CDR3 nucleotide sequence: TGTGCCAGCAGCCAAGATCGGGACTCGCGATCGAATACGCAGTATTTT. It is translated as CASSQDRDSRSNTQYF.

The gene calls are TRBV19 and TRBJ1-2, with D perhaps TRBD1 (6 bases). The CDR3 is 17 residues long. The germline V gene has CDR1 LNHDA and CDR2 SQIVND (reference sequence). V lost 2 bases, J lost 4 bases, and 20 bases lay in between. CDR3 DNA: TGTGCCAGTAGTATAAGGGGACCTCTACAGGGTCCCTATGGCTACACCTTC. It is translated as CASSIRGPLQGPYGYTF.

The sample holds one count of this clone. The rearrangement joins TRBV28 to TRBJ2-1; tentative D call: TRBD2 (6 bases). The CDR3 consists of 14 residues. Looked up from germline, CDR1 is MDHEN and CDR2 is SYDVKM. The V end lost 3 bases, the J end lost 0 bases, and 6 bases lay between the germline ends. The CDR3 protein is CASSLTSSYNEQFF. Here the CDR3 DNA reads TGTGCCAGCAGTTTGACTAGCTCCTACAATGAGCAGTTCTTC.

This clone was detected only once. This chain links TRBV11-3 with TRBJ2-7; D is unclear. The V end was cut by 2 bases, the J end by 5 bases, with 13 bases between. Per the germline V gene, CDR1 is SGHNT and CDR2 is YENEEA. The CDR3 sequence is 14 residues long. DNA of the CDR3: TGTGCCAGCAGCTTATCCCCAGGAAGCCACGAGCAGTACTTC. It encodes CASSLSPGSHEQYF.

The chain recombines TRBV3-1 (or the pseudogene TRBV3-2) with TRBJ1-4, with 12 bases matching TRBD1. Losses at the gene ends were 3 bases for V and 7 bases for J; bases not matched to a gene: 3. In germline, CDR1 is LGHDT, CDR2 YNNKEL (reference sequence). The CDR3 spans 15 residues. This chain's CDR3 is CASSHGTGGGEKLFF. The CDR3 DNA sequence: TGTGCCAGCAGCCACGGGACAGGGGGCGGTGAAAAACTGTTTTTT.

Comments on this clone: A junction end diverges from the germline sequence, so it may reflect a read error. The chain links TRBV3-1 (or the pseudogene TRBV3-2) to TRBJ2-4; 7 bases are shared with TRBD1. This CDR3 comprises 15 residues. Per the germline V gene, CDR1 is LGHDT and CDR2 is YNNKEL (reference sequence). This CDR3 is CASTQGGHGKAIQYF. CDR3 sequence (DNA): TGTGCCAGCACCCAAGGGGGCCATGGGAAGGCCATTCAGTACTTC.

The chain joins TRBV4-1 to TRBJ1-1, with 9 bases that match TRBD1. There are 16 residues in the CDR3. In germline, CDR1 is MGHRA, CDR2 YSYEKL. V lost 1 base to trimming and J lost 4 bases; unmatched junction nucleotides: 7. This CDR3 reads CASSQVGQGVGTEAFF. DNA of the CDR3: TGCGCCAGCAGCCAAGTGGGACAGGGCGTTGGCACTGAAGCTTTCTTT.

V gene TRBV5-6 combines with J gene TRBJ2-1, with D maybe TRBD2 (6 bases). The CDR3 is 16 amino acids. V was cut by 0 bases and J by 6 bases, with 16 bases left in between. Per the germline V gene, CDR1 is SGHDT and CDR2 is YYEEEE. The CDR3 protein is CASSLGGTTLRNEQFF. The CDR3 DNA follows: TGTGCCAGCAGCTTGGGCGGGACCACCCTTCGCAATGAGCAGTTCTTC. Together with reference TRBV5-6 and TRBJ2-1, the CDR3 gives the full variable domain: DAGVTQSPTHLIKTRGQQVTLRCSPKSGHDTVSWYQQALGQGPQFIFQYYEEEERQRGNFPDRFSGHQFPNYSSELNVNALLLGDSALYLCASSLGGTTLRNEQFFGPGTRLTVL.

The V and J genes are TRBV9 and TRBJ2-5; 13 bases line up with TRBD2. This CDR3 has 16 amino acids. V was clipped by 2 bases and J by 4 bases; unmatched bases: 5. The germline V gene encodes CDR1 SGDLS and CDR2 YYNGEE. CDR3 coding DNA: TGTGCCAGCAGCGTGACTAGCGGGGGGTTTGGAGAGACCCAGTACTTC. It codes for CASSVTSGGFGETQYF.

The chain combines TRBV30 with TRBJ2-7; 9 nucleotides line up with TRBD1. Losses at the gene ends were 0 bases for V and 5 bases for J; bases not matched to a gene: 11. This CDR3 spans 16 amino acids. The germline gives CDR1 GTSNPN, CDR2 SVGIG (reference sequence). The CDR3 region is CAWSVQRGQGGNEQYF. As DNA, the CDR3 is TGTGCCTGGAGTGTACAAAGGGGACAGGGTGGAAACGAGCAGTACTTC.

The V and J genes are TRBV7-8 and TRBJ2-3, with D hard to call. This CDR3 spans 15 amino acids. Germline CDR1 and CDR2: SGHVS and FQNEAQ. Deletions cut 1 base from V and 0 bases from J, with 8 bases between. The CDR3 DNA is TGTGCCAGCAGCTTAGAACCGACAAGCACAGATACGCAGTATTTT. Residues: CASSLEPTSTDTQYF.

The V call is TRBV5-1, the J call TRBJ2-1; 9 positions match TRBD2. This CDR3 comprises 17 residues. Germline trimming cut 4 bases from V and 4 bases from J; bases unmatched to any gene: 12. Germline V lookup: CDR1 SGHRS, CDR2 YFSETQ. CDR3 DNA sequence: TGCGCCAGCAGCCCATCCATTAGCGGGGGACCATACAATGAGCAGTTCTTC. Translating it yields CASSPSISGGPYNEQFF. The full variable domain, in which reference TRBV5-1 and TRBJ2-1 provide the parts outside the CDR3, is KAGVTQTPRYLIKTRGQQVTLSCSPISGHRSVSWYQQTPGQGLQFLFEYFSETQRNKGNFPGRFSGRQFSNSRSEMNVSTLELGDSALYLCASSPSISGGPYNEQFFGPGTRLTVL.